Each of the 27 T cell receptor beta chains below was sequenced from the same sample in a study of Ad26.COV2.S vaccination and SARS-CoV-2 variants. Profiling relied on immunoSEQ multiplex PCR, and the TCRdb table lists in-frame clones only, not all of them. The sample shows a few hundred thousand clones, around 90% of them seen only once. Treatment meaning: 19 received Ad26.COV2.S at low or high dose, single or two shots; about 5 received placebo; per-sample allocation not given. Collection of the samples took place on day 63 after the first injection of vaccine or placebo. Sequencing was performed on peripheral blood, taken in a trial of Ad26.COV2.S vaccine versus placebo. These receptors came from a person aged 18-60 years who received the Ad26.COV2.S COVID-19 vaccine or a placebo.

This chain joins TRBV6-5 and TRBJ1-2; TRBD1 aligns across 7 bases. Germline CDR1 and CDR2: MNHEY and SVGAGI. The ends lost 6 bases at V and 3 bases at J; junction bases unmatched: 7. The CDR3 loop spans 14 amino acids. The CDR3 coding sequence is TGTGCCAGCAGCCCCTCCAGGGGGGACTATGGCTACACCTTC. Translated, it gives CASSPSRGDYGYTF.

The sample holds one count of this clone. The CDR3 region has the DNA TGTGCCAGTCACCTGCCCGGCGGCAACACTGAAGCTTTCTTT. Protein: CASHLPGGNTEAFF. V and J are TRBV6-5 and TRBJ1-1; D uncertain. Germline-derived CDR1 and CDR2 are MNHEY and SVGAGI. V lost 9 bases to trimming and J lost 2 bases, with 16 bases between them. The CDR3 totals 14 residues.

The DNA of the CDR3 is TGTGCCAGTCTAGGGACAGGGGCCCGGGACACTGAAGCTTTCTTT. Translation gives CASLGTGARDTEAFF. The V gene is TRBV19, the J gene TRBJ1-1, with 10 bases aligning to TRBD1. V lost 8 bases to trimming and J lost 3 bases; unmatched junction nucleotides: 9. In germline, CDR1 is LNHDA, CDR2 SQIVND (reference sequence). The CDR3 length is 15 residues. Looking up the rest from reference TRBV19 and TRBJ1-1 gives the full variable domain: DGGITQSPKYLFRKEGQNVTLSCEQNLNHDAMYWYRQDPGQGLRLIYYSQIVNDFQKGDIAEGYSVSREKKESFPLTVTSAQKNPTAFYLCASLGTGARDTEAFFGQGTRLTVV.

The rearrangement joins TRBV5-8 to TRBJ1-1, with 10 bases matching TRBD1. Germline loops: CDR1 SGHTS, CDR2 YDEGEE. J gave up 3 bases and V 4 bases, and 9 bases lay outside the gene matches. The CDR3 is 16 residues long. The CDR3 nucleotides are TGTGCCAGCAGCCCCTCCCCGGGGACAGGGGACACTGAAGCTTTCTTT. Translating it yields CASSPSPGTGDTEAFF.

The chain recombines TRBV7-9 with TRBJ2-2; no definite D call. The length of the CDR3 is 13 residues. V shed 6 bases and J shed 7 bases, with 12 bases lying between them. Germline assignment: CDR1 SEHNR and CDR2 FQNEAQ (reference sequence). CDR3 bases: TGTGCCAGCAGTCTCGACGGCGGCGGGGAGCTGTTTTTT. The encoded protein is CASSLDGGGELFF.

V usage is TRBV14 and J usage is TRBJ1-1; D call uncertain. Germline CDR1 and CDR2: SGHDN and FVKESK. V was shortened by 4 bases and J by 5 bases, with 14 bases between the two germline ends. The CDR3 extends over 14 amino acids. The CDR3 region is CASSPKWEETEAFF. CDR3 sequence (DNA): TGTGCCAGCAGCCCAAAGTGGGAGGAGACTGAAGCTTTCTTT.

V gene TRBV12-3 or TRBV12-4 combines with J gene TRBJ1-2; D unclear. The V end lost 6 bases, the J end lost 0 bases, and 8 bases lay between the germline ends. The CDR3 is 13 residues long. The DNA of the CDR3 is TGTGCCAGCAGCCCAGCACCTAACTATGGCTACACCTTC. It codes for CASSPAPNYGYTF.

Only a few counts were recorded for this clone. The gene calls are TRBV4-1 and TRBJ1-1; D is ambiguous. The CDR3 totals 16 residues. With 4 bases removed from V and 1 base from J, the gap between germline ends came to 16 bases. Per the germline V gene, CDR1 is MGHRA and CDR2 is YSYEKL. The CDR3 DNA reads TGCGCCAGCAGCCTTAGCCCGTATGGCGGGAACACTGAAGCTTTCTTT. Amino acid sequence: CASSLSPYGGNTEAFF.

The chain combines TRBV3-1 (or the pseudogene TRBV3-2) with TRBJ2-3; 7 nucleotides match TRBD1. Losses at the gene ends were 4 bases for V and 2 bases for J; bases not matched to a gene: 12. Germline values: CDR1 LGHDT, CDR2 YNNKEL (reference sequence). CDR3 length: 17 residues. CDR3: CASSLRTGGATTDTQYF. CDR3 in DNA: TGTGCCAGCAGCCTACGGACAGGTGGGGCCACCACAGATACGCAGTATTTT.

The rearrangement joins TRBV5-5 to TRBJ2-5; 7 bases line up with TRBD1. V gave up 0 bases and J gave up 4 bases; unmatched junction bases: 3. The CDR3 consists of 14 residues. Germline CDR1 and CDR2: SGHKS and YYEKEE (reference sequence). CDR3 in DNA: TGTGCCAGCAGCTTGGCAAGGGGGCGAGAGACCCAGTACTTC. It specifies CASSLARGRETQYF.

In this sample, this clone turned up a few times. CDR3 region: CASGLFGGNEKLFF. CDR3 sequence (DNA): TGTGCCAGCGGCTTGTTTGGGGGTAATGAAAAACTGTTTTTT. The chain employs TRBV3-1 (or the pseudogene TRBV3-2) and TRBJ1-4, with D perhaps TRBD1 (5 bases). Trimming took 8 bases from V and 4 from J, leaving 14 bases between them. The CDR3 covers 14 residues. Germline CDR1 and CDR2: LGHDT and YNNKEL (reference sequence).

V is TRBV9 and J is TRBJ1-1, with 9 bases matching TRBD1. The CDR3 is 19 residues long. Trimming at V came to 4 bases and at J to 4 bases, leaving 20 bases not matched to a gene. The germline CDR1 and CDR2 sequences are SGDLS and YYNGEE. The DNA for the CDR3 is TGTGCCAGCAGCTCGAGAGGGCCGGGACAGGGATCCCATGGCACTGAAGCTTTCTTT. It translates to CASSSRGPGQGSHGTEAFF.

This rearrangement joins TRBV7-6 to TRBJ1-6; D is possibly TRBD1 (6 bases). Germline CDR1 reads SGHVS; CDR2 reads FNYEAQ. The germline V and J ends were trimmed by 5 bases and 9 bases, with 14 bases remaining between them. This CDR3 spans 14 amino acids. The CDR3 DNA reads TGTGCCAGCAGCCTAGGGGGTTGGGGTTCACCCCTCCACTTT. Amino acid sequence: CASSLGGWGSPLHF. The entire variable domain, with the rest obtained from reference TRBV7-6 and TRBJ1-6, is as follows: GAGVSQSPRYKVTKRGQDVALRCDPISGHVSLYWYRQALGQGPEFLTYFNYEAQQDKSGLPNDRFSAERPEGSISTLTIQRTEQRDSAMYRCASSLGGWGSPLHFGNGTRLTVT.

The rearrangement joins TRBV18 to TRBJ1-4, with D uncertain. This CDR3 has 16 amino acids. Germline V gene data show CDR1 as KGHSH and CDR2 as LQKENI. V lost 3 bases, J lost 3 bases, and 14 bases lay in between. The CDR3 DNA sequence: TGTGCCAGCTCACCCGCCCTACTAGAGGCTAATGAAAAACTGTTTTTT. This codes for CASSPALLEANEKLFF.

The V gene is TRBV7-9, the J gene TRBJ1-1; D not certain. The CDR3 contains 13 residues. Between the trimmed V and J ends, which lost 7 bases and 0 bases, there was a span of 9 bases. CDR1 and CDR2 (germline): SEHNR, FQNEAQ (reference sequence). In nucleotides, the CDR3 is TGTGCCAGCACACTCGATCTGAACACTGAAGCTTTCTTT. Its translation: CASTLDLNTEAFF.

The J gene is TRBJ1-4, the V gene TRBV5-4, with unresolved D. The CDR3 is made up of 15 amino acids. Germline V lookup: CDR1 SGHNT, CDR2 YYREEE (reference sequence). Trimming removed 4 bases from V and 10 bases from J, with 20 bases in between. CDR3 in DNA: TGTGCCAGCAGCGAAAAGGGTGGAGCCGTTGGAAAACTGTTTTTT. Translated: CASSEKGGAVGKLFF.

The chain uses TRBV5-1 and TRBJ2-1; D ambiguous. Trimming removed 5 bases from V and 8 bases from J, with 17 bases in between. From germline, CDR1 is SGHRS and CDR2 YFSETQ. The length of the CDR3 is 14 residues. The CDR3 DNA follows: TGCGCCAGCAGGCCCTTTTATCTGGCCGATGAGCAGTTCTTC. This encodes CASRPFYLADEQFF.

V usage is TRBV6-2 or TRBV6-3 and J usage is TRBJ1-5, with D unresolved. Per the germline V gene, CDR1 is MNHEY and CDR2 is SVGEGT. The CDR3 consists of 14 residues. V dropped 0 bases and J dropped 6 bases, with 9 bases sitting between them. The CDR3 DNA is TGTGCCAGCAGTTACTCATCCATAGGTCAGCCCCAGCATTTT. Its protein product is CASSYSSIGQPQHF.

V and J are TRBV7-8 and TRBJ1-6; D is uncertain. This CDR3 is built from 14 residues. Per germline, CDR1 SGHVS and CDR2 FQNEAQ. V lost 1 base and J 6 bases, leaving 7 bases between the germline ends. CDR3 loop: CASSLEGVNSPLHF. CDR3 bases: TGTGCCAGCAGCTTAGAAGGTGTTAATTCACCCCTCCACTTT.

This clone was found a few times. The chain carries TRBV7-9 and TRBJ2-7; TRBD1 is a possible D gene (5 bases). Trimming removed 1 base at V and 0 bases at J, with 10 bases between. CDR1 is SEHNR, CDR2 FQNEAQ, per germline (reference sequence). This CDR3 has 15 residues. CDR3 region: CASSLEGNPSYEQYF. CDR3 DNA: TGTGCCAGCAGCTTAGAGGGGAATCCCTCCTACGAGCAGTACTTC.

The chain employs TRBV28 and TRBJ2-5; tentative D call: TRBD2 (6 bases). This CDR3 has 13 residues. V was trimmed by 1 base and J by 8 bases, leaving 11 bases between them. Germline CDR1 MDHEN, CDR2 SYDVKM. CDR3 in DNA: TGTGCCAGCAGTTTATTGGGGGGAGAAACCCAGTACTTC. Its protein product is CASSLLGGETQYF.

The chain is built from TRBV5-1 and TRBJ2-1; 10 positions agree with TRBD1. The CDR3 spans 16 residues. CDR1 SGHRS and CDR2 YFSETQ come from the germline V gene. With V trimmed by 2 bases and J by 0 bases, 2 bases remained unmatched. This chain's CDR3 is CASSLRTGGSYNEQFF. CDR3 sequence (DNA): TGCGCCAGCAGCTTAAGGACAGGGGGCTCCTACAATGAGCAGTTCTTC.

The gene calls are TRBV11-2 and TRBJ2-1; 9 bases align to TRBD2. The CDR3 runs 15 residues. Per germline, CDR1 SGHAT and CDR2 FQNNGV. V gave up 2 bases and J gave up 6 bases; unmatched junction bases: 5. The DNA for the CDR3 is TGTGCCAGCAGCTTACCGGGACTAGCTAGCAATGAGCAGTTCTTC. It translates to CASSLPGLASNEQFF. Complete variable domain (other parts from reference TRBV11-2 and TRBJ2-1): EAGVAQSPRYKIIEKRQSVAFWCNPISGHATLYWYQQILGQGPKLLIQFQNNGVVDDSQLPKDRFSAERLKGVDSTLKIQPAKLEDSAVYLCASSLPGLASNEQFFGPGTRLTVL.

CDR3 nucleotide sequence: TGTGCCTGGGGTCTTGGACCGGGTGGGGACGAGCAGTACTTC. Translation: CAWGLGPGGDEQYF. The chain employs TRBV30 and TRBJ2-7; D is uncertain. CDR3 size: 14 residues. Germline lookup yields CDR1 GTSNPN and CDR2 SVGIG (reference sequence). Trimming cost V 5 bases and J 5 bases, with 19 bases left between them.

The sample holds one count of this clone. This chain joins TRBV6-4 and TRBJ1-1; 8 bases match TRBD1. CDR1 is MRHNA and CDR2 is SNTAGT in the germline V gene. This CDR3 spans 13 amino acids. The trim removed 8 bases at V and 4 bases at J, leaving 6 bases unmatched. The CDR3 here is CASRQGASTEAFF. DNA of the CDR3: TGTGCCAGCCGCCAGGGGGCGAGCACTGAAGCTTTCTTT.

The V gene is TRBV19, the J gene TRBJ1-1; no clear D. V was shortened by 6 bases and J by 5 bases, with 13 bases between the two germline ends. The CDR3 spans 13 residues. CDR1 is LNHDA, CDR2 SQIVND, per germline (reference sequence). CDR3 amino acids: CASSRGIGTEAFF. The CDR3 DNA reads TGTGCCAGTAGCCGGGGAATAGGAACTGAAGCTTTCTTT.

The chain joins TRBV2 to TRBJ2-5; 10 nucleotides match TRBD1. With 5 bases clipped from V and 5 bases from J, the junction kept 8 bases outside the gene matches. CDR1 and CDR2 from the germline V gene are SNHLY and FYNNEI. This CDR3 region has 15 residues. The CDR3 DNA sequence: TGTGCCAGCAGTTATGACAGGGGGCTAGGGGAGACCCAGTACTTC. Protein product: CASSYDRGLGETQYF.